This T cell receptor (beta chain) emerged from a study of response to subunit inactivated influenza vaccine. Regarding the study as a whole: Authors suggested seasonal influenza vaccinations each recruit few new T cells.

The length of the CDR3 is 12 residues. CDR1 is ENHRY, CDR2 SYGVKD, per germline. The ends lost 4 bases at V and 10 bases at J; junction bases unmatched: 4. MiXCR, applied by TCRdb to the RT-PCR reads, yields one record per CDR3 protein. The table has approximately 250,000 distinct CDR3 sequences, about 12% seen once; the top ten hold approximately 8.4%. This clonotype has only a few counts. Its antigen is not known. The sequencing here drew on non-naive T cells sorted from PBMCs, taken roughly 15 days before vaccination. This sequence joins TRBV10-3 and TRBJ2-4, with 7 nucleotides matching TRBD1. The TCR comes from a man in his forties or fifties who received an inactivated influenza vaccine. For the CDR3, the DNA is TGTGCCATCAGTGGACAGGGCGATATTCAGTACTTC. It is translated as CAISGQGDIQYF.